A single sample gave rise to the 21 T cell receptor beta chains below, sequenced in a study of regulatory T cells in long-lasting Graves disease (dated by TCRdb to the early 2020s). Receptors were amplified or captured by multiplex PCR. TCRdb shows the sequencer as Illumina HiSeq 4000. TCR beta libraries were built with iRepertoire HTBI primers and Arm-PCR amplification of CDR3 regions. The public reads were reprocessed in TCRdb via fastp at Q25 and MiXCR, keeping in-frame beta chains. Merged by CDR3 protein, the rows form single entries marked with the most common genes and DNA. The sample table records hundreds of thousands of distinct CDR3 sequences; around 21% of these occur just once. The ten biggest clones cover 6.5% to 10% of the sample. What the time point label conveys for this sample: persistent/refractory GD, antithyroid drugs over 5 years with positive TRAb. For both TCR sequencing and RNA sequencing, RNA was extracted from PBMCs using TRIzol.

The sample was peripheral blood mononuclear cells (PBMCs), taken when the disease was refractory, from a patient treated with antithyroid drugs. Source of these receptors: a female donor with Graves disease.

This clonotype was counted at least ten times. CDR3 amino acids: CASSYSWDRVDEKLFF. CDR3 nucleotide sequence: TGTGCCAGCAGTTACTCCTGGGACAGGGTAGATGAAAAACTGTTTTTT. The chain has TRBV6-9 and TRBJ1-4; 9 bases match TRBD1. V was pared by 3 bases and J by 6 bases, with 8 bases of the junction left unmatched. Germline V gene data show CDR1 as MNHGY and CDR2 as SVAAGI. CDR3 length: 16 amino acids.

This clonotype was detected many times. The chain joins TRBV6-5 to TRBJ2-7; the D is unclear. Trimming took off 0 bases at V and 0 bases at J, with 9 bases between the two ends. Germline loops: CDR1 MNHEY, CDR2 SVGAGI. The CDR3 extends over 15 amino acids. DNA for the CDR3: TGTGCCAGCAGTTACTCGAGCGCAGGCTCCTACGAGCAGTACTTC. Translation: CASSYSSAGSYEQYF.

The chain carries TRBV20-1 and TRBJ2-4; tentative D call: TRBD1 (5 bases). The CDR3 is 17 amino acids. CDR1 and CDR2 (germline): DFQATT, SNEGSKA (reference sequence). Trimming removed 2 bases from V and 7 bases from J, with 24 bases in between. The CDR3 loop reads CSARPSFGKGRGNIQYF. CDR3 bases: TGCAGTGCTAGACCCTCTTTTGGGAAGGGAAGGGGCAACATTCAGTACTTC.

This clonotype was detected many times. One end of the junction varies from germline; a read error may be responsible. The chain links TRBV5-1 to TRBJ1-1, with D hard to call. This CDR3 is 14 amino acids long. The germline V gene encodes CDR1 SGHRS and CDR2 YFSETQ. The CDR3 here is CASSLVGSNTEAFF. CDR3 in DNA: TGTGCCAGCAGCTTAGTCGGCTCGAACACTGAAGCTTTCTTT.

This clonotype has a handful of counts. The chain recombines TRBV19 with TRBJ1-5, with TRBD1 as a possible D gene (5 bases). Per germline, CDR1 LNHDA and CDR2 SQIVND (reference sequence). V lost 6 bases to trimming and J lost 4 bases, with 10 bases between them. The CDR3 spans 13 residues. The CDR3 region is CASRWGPNQPQHF. In nucleotides, the CDR3 is TGTGCCAGTAGATGGGGACCAAATCAGCCCCAGCATTTT.

V gene TRBV12-3 or TRBV12-4 combines with J gene TRBJ1-1; no firm D call. The CDR3 runs 14 residues. The germline V and J ends were trimmed by 3 bases and 1 base, with 9 bases remaining between them. The CDR3 DNA reads as TGTGCCAGCAGTTTTAACGAAGGGAACACTGAAGCTTTCTTT. Residues: CASSFNEGNTEAFF.

The chain joins TRBV10-3 to TRBJ1-3, with D possibly matching TRBD1 (5 bases). Germline V gene lookup returns CDR1 ENHRY and CDR2 SYGVKD. This CDR3 has 13 residues. V lost 10 bases to trimming and J lost 3 bases, with 13 bases between them. In nucleotides, the CDR3 is TGTGCCACCGGCGGGGGAATTGGAAACACCATATATTTT. Translating gives CATGGGIGNTIYF.

This clonotype was seen repeatedly, ten times or more. The chain couples TRBV12-3 or TRBV12-4 to TRBJ1-2; D perhaps matches TRBD1 (6 bases). V was shortened by 7 bases and J by 4 bases, with 16 bases between the two germline ends. The CDR3 runs to 14 residues. CDR3: CASKITGGAYGYTF. In DNA, the CDR3 is TGTGCCAGCAAAATTACGGGGGGCGCCTATGGCTACACCTTC.

This clonotype was detected many times. V usage is TRBV6-1 and J usage is TRBJ2-7, with 8 nucleotides matching TRBD2. The CDR3 is 15 residues long. Losses at the gene ends were 5 bases for V and 0 bases for J; bases not matched to a gene: 6. The germline V gene encodes CDR1 MNHNS and CDR2 SASEGT. The CDR3 DNA sequence: TGTGCCAGCAGTCATTTAGCGGGGAGCTCCTACGAGCAGTACTTC. Protein product: CASSHLAGSSYEQYF.

This clonotype was picked up many times. The rearrangement uses TRBV7-3 and TRBJ2-6, with D unclear. Trimming took off 1 base at V and 0 bases at J, with 4 bases between the two ends. CDR1 and CDR2 (germline): SGHTA, FQGTGA. CDR3 size: 15 residues. CDR3 in amino acids: CASSLISSGANVLTF. The CDR3, as DNA: TGTGCCAGCAGCTTAATTAGCTCTGGGGCCAACGTCCTGACTTTC.

This clonotype appeared many times. The V and J genes are TRBV5-1 and TRBJ1-4; D might be TRBD1 (5 bases). The germline V gene encodes CDR1 SGHRS and CDR2 YFSETQ. The ends were cut back, 0 bases at V and 6 bases at J, with 9 bases in the middle. This CDR3 is 14 amino acids long. The CDR3 protein is CASSLDGTDEKLFF. CDR3 in DNA: TGCGCCAGCAGCTTGGACGGGACGGATGAAAAACTGTTTTTT.

The sample holds many counts of this clonotype. The rearrangement uses TRBV5-1 and TRBJ1-1; perhaps TRBD1 as D (5 bases). V lost 4 bases and J lost 7, with 20 bases in between. Germline V gene sequence: CDR1 SGHRS, CDR2 YFSETQ. The CDR3 totals 15 residues. The CDR3 nucleotides read TGCGCCAGCAGCGGAGGGGACGGCCCGATCCGTGAAGCTTTCTTT. Amino acids: CASSGGDGPIREAFF.

This clonotype came up many times. The chain carries TRBV12-3 or TRBV12-4 and TRBJ1-4; D is unresolved. The V and J ends lost 6 bases and 4 bases respectively, with 9 bases between them. CDR3 length: 13 amino acids. The CDR3, as DNA: TGTGCCAGCAGGAGGGCCTATAATGAAAAACTGTTTTTT. It specifies CASRRAYNEKLFF.

The chain carries TRBV5-1 and TRBJ2-5; TRBD2 agrees at 10 bases. With 5 bases clipped from V and 5 bases from J, the junction kept 9 bases outside the gene matches. Germline V gene sequence: CDR1 SGHRS, CDR2 YFSETQ. CDR3 size: 15 residues. In DNA form, the CDR3 reads TGCGCCAGCAGTCCCGCTAGCGGGAGTCCGGAGACCCAGTACTTC. Translating it yields CASSPASGSPETQYF. Full variable domain (rest looked up from reference TRBV5-1 and TRBJ2-5): KAGVTQTPRYLIKTRGQQVTLSCSPISGHRSVSWYQQTPGQGLQFLFEYFSETQRNKGNFPGRFSGRQFSNSRSEMNVSTLELGDSALYLCASSPASGSPETQYFGPGTRLLVL.

This clonotype was recorded a few times. V usage is TRBV29-1 and J usage is TRBJ2-7, with D unresolved. Germline V CDR1 and CDR2: SQVTM, ANQGSEA. This CDR3 contains 14 residues. The V and J ends lost 4 bases and 2 bases respectively, with 15 bases between them. DNA of the CDR3: TGCAGCGTTGCAACGGACCCACGAACCTACGAGCAGTACTTC. Translating it yields CSVATDPRTYEQYF.

This chain links TRBV13 with TRBJ2-4, with a weak D call TRBD2 (6 bases). The end of the DNA aligns better with TRBJ2-1, so the J call may be wrong. The CDR3 length is 15 residues. CDR1 and CDR2 (germline): PRHDT, FYEKMQ (reference sequence). CDR3 residues: CASSPRGPAGNEQFF. Here the CDR3 DNA reads TGTGCCAGCAGCCCGAGGGGACCAGCGGGTAACGAGCAGTTCTTC.

The chain carries TRBV27 and TRBJ2-2; D may be TRBD2 (6 bases). The germline V gene has CDR1 MNHEY and CDR2 SMNVEV (reference sequence). Trimming took off 8 bases at V and 0 bases at J, with 10 bases between the two ends. The length of the CDR3 is 14 residues. CDR3 nucleotides: TGTGCCAGCGGGAGGTTCGCGAACACCGGGGAGCTGTTTTTT. Protein sequence: CASGRFANTGELFF.

This clonotype was seen ten or more times. The V gene is TRBV2, the J gene TRBJ2-7; 7 bases line up with TRBD1. The V gene end was trimmed by 7 bases and the J gene end by 5 bases; junction bases not matched to a gene: 11. The CDR3 extends over 14 amino acids. Germline CDR1 is SNHLY and CDR2 is FYNNEI. The chain's CDR3 is CASMGRGGFDEQYF. The CDR3 nucleotides are TGTGCCAGCATGGGGAGAGGGGGCTTCGACGAGCAGTACTTC.

The rearrangement joins TRBV20-1 to TRBJ2-2; D unclear. Per the germline V gene, CDR1 is DFQATT and CDR2 is SNEGSKA (reference sequence). The CDR3 runs 14 residues. V lost 2 bases and J lost 2, with 9 bases in between. The CDR3 here is CSARRDSNTGELFF. The CDR3 nucleotides read TGCAGTGCTAGACGAGACTCTAACACCGGGGAGCTGTTTTTT.

The gene calls are TRBV15 and TRBJ2-2; TRBD1 aligns across 9 bases. There are 17 residues in the CDR3. Germline V CDR1 and CDR2: LNHNV, YYDKDF (reference sequence). The junction had 10 bases not matched to a gene; V was cut back by 3 bases and J by 5 bases. The DNA for the CDR3 is TGTGCCACCAGCAGCAGCGGGACAGGGTTTGGAACCGGGGAGCTGTTTTTT. The encoded protein is CATSSSGTGFGTGELFF.

Many counts were recorded for this clonotype. Here the CDR3 DNA reads TGCAGTGCTAAGGCTGTATCCTCCTACGAGCAGTACTTC. Amino acids: CSAKAVSSYEQYF. This rearrangement joins TRBV20-1 to TRBJ2-7, with D uncertain. In germline, CDR1 is DFQATT, CDR2 SNEGSKA (reference sequence). This CDR3 has 13 amino acids. The V gene lost 4 bases and the J gene lost 0 bases, with 10 bases spanning the gap.